This T cell receptor (beta chain) was recorded in a study of cytomegalovirus exposure and HLA in healthy donors. The overall study: In a previous analysis, 117 million unique TCR beta sequences were found from 170 million or so T cells. Study observations and caveats: Among TCR beta chains, those listed as cytomegalovirus-associated numbered around 160. Indistinguishable V segments, including TRBV6-2 and TRBV6-3, were excluded. Solely CMV serostatus was available to characterize immune exposure.

A word on this clone: No antigen is known for it.

The V gene's germline CDR1 is SGHNT and CDR2 YYREEE (reference sequence). Trimming took 4 bases from V and 3 from J, leaving 11 bases between them. The length of the CDR3 is 13 residues. 13 Jbeta primers and 60 Vbeta primers were used for the PCR. The protocol was immunoSEQ multiplex PCR, while the TCRdb copy is restricted to in-frame clones and leaves out a portion. Of about 200,000 clones in the sample, approximately 80% are singletons; the top ten hold approximately 3.9%. The chain carries TRBV5-4 and TRBJ2-7, with a weak D call TRBD1 (6 bases). Sequenced input: PBMCs. The sequence was collected from a male donor in good health and CMV-seronegative. Written as DNA, the CDR3 is TGTGCCAGCAGCGAGGACAGATACTACGAGCAGTACTTC. Residues: CASSEDRYYEQYF.